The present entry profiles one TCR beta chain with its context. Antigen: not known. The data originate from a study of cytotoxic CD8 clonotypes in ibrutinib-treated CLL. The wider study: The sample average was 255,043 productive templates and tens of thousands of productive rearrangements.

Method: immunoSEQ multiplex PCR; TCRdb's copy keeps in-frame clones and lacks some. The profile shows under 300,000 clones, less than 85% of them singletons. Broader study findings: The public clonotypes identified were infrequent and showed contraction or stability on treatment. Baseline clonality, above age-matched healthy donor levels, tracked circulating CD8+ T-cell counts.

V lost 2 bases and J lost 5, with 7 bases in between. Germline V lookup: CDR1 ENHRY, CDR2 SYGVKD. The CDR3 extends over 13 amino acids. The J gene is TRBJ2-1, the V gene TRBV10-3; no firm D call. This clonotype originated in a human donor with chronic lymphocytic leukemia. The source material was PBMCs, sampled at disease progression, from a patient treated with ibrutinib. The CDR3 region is CAISEGVHNEQFF. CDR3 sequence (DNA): TGTGCCATCAGTGAGGGGGTCCACAATGAGCAGTTCTTC.